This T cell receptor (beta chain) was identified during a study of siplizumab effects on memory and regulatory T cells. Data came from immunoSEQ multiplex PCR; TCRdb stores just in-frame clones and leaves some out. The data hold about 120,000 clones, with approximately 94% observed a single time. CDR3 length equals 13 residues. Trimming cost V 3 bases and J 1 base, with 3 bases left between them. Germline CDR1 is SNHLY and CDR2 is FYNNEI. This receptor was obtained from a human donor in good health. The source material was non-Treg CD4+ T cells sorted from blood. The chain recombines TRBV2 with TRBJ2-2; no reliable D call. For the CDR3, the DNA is TGTGCCAGCAGTGAGTGGAACACCGGGGAGCTGTTTTTT. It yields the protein CASSEWNTGELFF. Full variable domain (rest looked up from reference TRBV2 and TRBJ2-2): EPEVTQTPSHQVTQMGQEVILRCVPISNHLYFYWYRQILGQKVEFLVSFYNNEISEKSEIFDDQFSVERPDGSNFTLKIRSTKLEDSAMYFCASSEWNTGELFFGEGSRLTVL.